Detailed here is one T cell receptor beta chain. The V gene's germline CDR1 is MNHEY and CDR2 SVGAGI. There are 13 residues in the CDR3. Trimming shortened V by 6 bases and J by 2 bases, and 10 bases separated the two germline ends. This entry comes from a study of blood T cell repertoires in COVID-19. Study at large: COVID-19 samples collected from the United States, Italy and Spain covered acute and convalescent phases. Sample material is recorded as cDNA or gDNA derived from T cells, B-cell-depleted T cells, or PBMCs.

As processed by the authors: The assay estimated nucleated cells by amplifying reference gene primers. Data came from immunoSEQ multiplex PCR; TCRdb stores just in-frame clones and leaves some out. Clonal size and the V and J genes are those of that table, whereas D and trimming came from the DNA. The profile shows roughly 24,000 clones, approximately 88% of them singletons. The V gene is TRBV6-5, the J gene TRBJ1-2; no clear D gene. The sequencing input was peripheral blood. The clonotype originates from a woman between 65 and 79 years old with active COVID-19. Here the CDR3 DNA reads TGTGCCAGCAGCAAGACACCGAACTATGGCTACACCTTC. Amino acid sequence: CASSKTPNYGYTF.